These 14 T cell receptor beta chains originate from one sample sequenced in a study of blood T cells in healthy people across ages. Alongside a J-beta primer mix, a sample-barcoded 5' primer served in a second PCR lasting roughly 7 to 12 cycles. TCRdb passed the 5' RACE reads through MiXCR, listing each CDR3 protein once. The sample has 760,000 or so distinct CDR3 sequences, roughly 25% seen once; the top ten hold 9.4%. These data are also associated with another study on T cells of mothers and their children.

Source material: blood. The receptors come from a boy aged 5-17 years in good health.

The chain combines TRBV4-1 with TRBJ2-1; no reliable D call. The germline gives CDR1 MGHRA, CDR2 YSYEKL. V lost 3 bases to trimming and J lost 6 bases, with 12 bases between them. This CDR3 has 14 amino acids. This CDR3 is CASSHPTLVNEQFF. CDR3 in DNA: TGCGCCAGCAGCCATCCAACACTGGTCAATGAGCAGTTCTTC.

This clonotype was observed a handful of times. The chain is built from TRBV2 and TRBJ2-4; tentatively, D is TRBD1 or TRBD2 (5 bases each). CDR1 is SNHLY and CDR2 is FYNNEI in the germline V gene. Trimming cost V 6 bases and J 1 base, with 10 bases left between them. CDR3 length: 14 amino acids. The CDR3 DNA is TGTGCCAGCAGCACCGGGACCGCCAAAAACATTCAGTACTTC. It specifies CASSTGTAKNIQYF.

This clonotype turned up a few times. The chain couples TRBV18 to TRBJ2-7; 7 bases agree with TRBD2. Germline CDR1 KGHSH, CDR2 LQKENI. The CDR3 runs 13 residues. V shed 2 bases and J 5 bases; nucleotides not matched to a gene: 3. As DNA, the CDR3 is TGTGCCAGCTCACCAACGGGAGGCCACGAGCAGTACTTC. Amino acids: CASSPTGGHEQYF.

This clonotype was counted between two and nine times. The genes are TRBV20-1 and TRBJ2-7, with 9 bases aligning to TRBD2. Germline CDR1 is DFQATT and CDR2 is SNEGSKA (reference sequence). After removal of 0 bases from V and 3 bases from J, the junction contained 3 bases not matched to a gene. This CDR3 region has 14 residues. CDR3: CSARDGTSNYEQYF. In nucleotides, the CDR3 is TGCAGTGCTAGAGATGGGACTAGCAACTACGAGCAGTACTTC.

This chain uses TRBV3-1 with TRBJ2-5; 10 positions match TRBD2. The CDR3 totals 17 residues. V lost 0 bases and J lost 11; bases outside the gene matches: 15. Germline CDR1 is LGHDT and CDR2 is YNNKEL (reference sequence). For the CDR3, the DNA is TGTGCCAGCAGCCAAGATCGCCTAGCGGGGGAGCCTTTCGCGCAGTACTTC. Translating it yields CASSQDRLAGEPFAQYF.

This clonotype occurred a few times. The chain combines TRBV6-5 with TRBJ2-5; no reliable D call. Trimming took off 0 bases at V and 2 bases at J, with 4 bases between the two ends. The CDR3 runs 13 residues. Per germline, CDR1 MNHEY and CDR2 SVGAGI. CDR3 residues: CASSYSMQETQYF. The DNA for the CDR3 is TGTGCCAGCAGTTACTCGATGCAAGAGACCCAGTACTTC.

The rearrangement uses TRBV12-3 or TRBV12-4 and TRBJ2-2; 8 nucleotides agree with TRBD1. This CDR3 is built from 16 residues. After removal of 6 bases from V and 6 bases from J, the junction contained 12 bases not matched to a gene. CDR3 nucleotides: TGTGCCAGCAGCCTCGACAGGGGATTTTTCTCCGGGGAGCTGTTTTTT. It yields the protein CASSLDRGFFSGELFF.

The chain couples TRBV7-9 to TRBJ2-5; D perhaps matches TRBD1 (6 bases). The V gene lost 4 bases and the J gene lost 1 base, with 19 bases spanning the gap. CDR3 size: 17 residues. CDR1 and CDR2 from the germline V gene are SEHNR and FQNEAQ (reference sequence). The CDR3 loop reads CASSWERDKILQETQYF. The CDR3 DNA sequence: TGTGCCAGCAGCTGGGAACGGGACAAGATTCTCCAAGAGACCCAGTACTTC. Full variable domain (remainder filled in from reference TRBV7-9 and TRBJ2-5): DTGVSQNPRHKITKRGQNVTFRCDPISEHNRLYWYRQTLGQGPEFLTYFQNEAQLEKSRLLSDRFSAERPKGSFSTLEIQRTEQGDSAMYLCASSWERDKILQETQYFGPGTRLLVL.

Only a few counts were recorded for this clonotype. The chain carries TRBV5-1 and TRBJ1-1; TRBD1 might be the D (5 bases). The CDR3 runs 15 residues. Trimming stripped 0 bases from V and 3 bases from J, with 12 bases between. CDR1 is SGHRS, CDR2 YFSETQ, per germline. The CDR3 DNA follows: TGCGCCAGCAGCTTGGACAGGTCCCTGGACACTGAAGCTTTCTTT. Translated: CASSLDRSLDTEAFF.

In its sample, this clonotype was seen once. The chain carries TRBV12-3 or TRBV12-4 and TRBJ2-5; maybe TRBD2 (6 bases). Trimming removed 0 bases at V and 1 base at J, with 9 bases between. The CDR3 runs to 15 residues. The DNA for the CDR3 is TGTGCCAGCAGTTTAGCGGCGGGACTCCAAGAGACCCAGTACTTC. Protein: CASSLAAGLQETQYF.

The chain links TRBV7-3 to TRBJ2-1; weak D call: TRBD2 (7 bases). V lost 1 base to trimming and J lost 8 bases, with 15 bases between them. Germline CDR1 SGHTA, CDR2 FQGTGA. The CDR3 consists of 15 residues. DNA for the CDR3: TGTGCCAGCAGCTTAATGAAGGGGGGGCTGGATGAGCAGTTCTTC. It encodes CASSLMKGGLDEQFF.

The chain employs TRBV12-3 or TRBV12-4 and TRBJ2-1; 7 bases line up with TRBD2. The V and J ends lost 3 bases and 0 bases, in that order; junction bases with no gene match: 8. This CDR3 comprises 17 residues. Here the CDR3 reads CASSFREGLSSYNEQFF. The CDR3 bases are TGTGCCAGCAGTTTTAGGGAGGGCCTAAGCTCCTACAATGAGCAGTTCTTC.

A few counts support this clonotype. This sequence joins TRBV29-1 and TRBJ2-7; D is undetermined. The CDR3 is made up of 12 amino acids. Germline V CDR1 and CDR2: SQVTM, ANQGSEA. Trimming stripped 7 bases from V and 1 base from J, with 11 bases between. In DNA, the CDR3 is TGCAGCGGTACGACTGTTTCCTACGAGCAGTACTTC. Its translation: CSGTTVSYEQYF.

V is TRBV12-3 or TRBV12-4 and J is TRBJ1-5; a weak D match, TRBD1 (5 bases). Deletions cut 6 bases from V and 7 bases from J, with 13 bases between. The CDR3 sequence is 13 residues long. The CDR3 DNA reads TGTGCCAGCAGGCCGGGGGATTCGCAGCCCCAGCATTTT. The encoded protein is CASRPGDSQPQHF.